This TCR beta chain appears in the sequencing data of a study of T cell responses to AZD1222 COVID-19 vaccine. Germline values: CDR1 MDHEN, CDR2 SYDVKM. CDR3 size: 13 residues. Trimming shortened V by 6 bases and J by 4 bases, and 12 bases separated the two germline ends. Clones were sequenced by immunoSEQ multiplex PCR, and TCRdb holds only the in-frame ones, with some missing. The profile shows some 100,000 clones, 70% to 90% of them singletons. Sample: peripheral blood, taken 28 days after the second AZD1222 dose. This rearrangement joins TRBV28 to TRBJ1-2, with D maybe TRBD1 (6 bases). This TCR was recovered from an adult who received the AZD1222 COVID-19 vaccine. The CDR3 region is CASRSGVSYGYTF. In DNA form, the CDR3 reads TGTGCCAGCAGGTCAGGGGTAAGCTATGGCTACACCTTC.